The clone carrying this T cell receptor beta chain was seen a handful of times. Antigen specificity is unknown. Depth targeted 1 in 200,000 to 1 in 1 million T cells, averaging 10x coverage per clonotype. Using immunoSEQ multiplex PCR, the repertoire was profiled, and TCRdb retains in-frame clones only, with some absent. The data contain some 200,000 clones, 79% of them seen just once; the ten biggest clones take up about an eighth. These data come from a study of cytotoxic CD8 clonotypes in ibrutinib-treated CLL. TCR beta libraries used 1.5 to 2 micrograms of DNA from cryopreserved PBMCs. Study findings and constraints: Public clonotypes (which were uncommon) either contracted or remained stable on treatment. Clonality (at baseline) was higher than in age-matched healthy donors and tracked circulating CD8+ T-cell counts.

Germline loops: CDR1 MGHDK, CDR2 SYGVNS. This CDR3 has 15 amino acids. V lost 7 bases, J lost 6 bases, and 19 bases lay in between. This TCR came from a human donor with chronic lymphocytic leukemia. Sequenced here: PBMCs, sampled after 12 months of ibrutinib treatment. This chain links TRBV25-1 with TRBJ2-1; either TRBD1 or TRBD2 may supply D (5 bases each). CDR3: CASIPFRGDLNEQFF. CDR3 sequence (DNA): TGTGCCAGCATCCCATTTAGAGGGGATCTCAATGAGCAGTTCTTC.